This passage covers 24 T cell receptor beta chains from one sample sequenced in a study of blood T cell repertoires in COVID-19. Assay used: immunoSEQ multiplex PCR; TCRdb lists only in-frame clones, some missing. In the table there are under 250,000 clones, about four fifths of which are singletons. Source material: peripheral blood. These TCRs come from a woman between 55 and 75 years old with acute or convalescent COVID-19.

This chain links TRBV20-1 with TRBJ2-3; D not resolved. The CDR3 covers 15 residues. Germline assignment: CDR1 DFQATT and CDR2 SNEGSKA (reference sequence). With 3 bases removed from V and 2 bases from J, the gap between germline ends came to 15 bases. CDR3 protein: CSASPAAALTDTQYF. The DNA of the CDR3 is TGCAGTGCTAGTCCGGCGGCGGCCCTCACAGATACGCAGTATTTT.

This clone has just a few counts. The V call is TRBV2, the J call TRBJ2-7, with unresolved D. The CDR3 loop spans 8 amino acids. Looked up from germline, CDR1 is SNHLY and CDR2 is FYNNEI. The germline V and J ends were trimmed by 7 bases and 10 bases, with 5 bases remaining between them. CDR3 coding DNA: TGTGCCAGCACCCCTCAGTACTTC. Protein sequence: CASTPQYF.

The chain couples TRBV29-1 to TRBJ2-3, with TRBD2 matching over 9 bases. The CDR3 contains 15 residues. Trimming cost V 7 bases and J 3 bases; bases outside gene matches: 11. Germline V gives CDR1 SQVTM, CDR2 ANQGSEA. The CDR3 DNA follows: TGCAGCGCAATGGTACCTAGCGGGATTACAGATACGCAGTATTTT. Residues: CSAMVPSGITDTQYF.

The chain carries TRBV4-3 and TRBJ2-2; TRBD1 aligns across 10 bases. CDR1 is LGHNA, CDR2 YSLEER, per germline. The CDR3 spans 15 residues. Trimming took 1 base from V and 7 from J; bases not matched to a gene: 3. The CDR3 protein is CASSQGTGGFGELFF. The DNA of the CDR3 is TGCGCCAGCAGCCAAGGGACAGGGGGGTTCGGGGAGCTGTTTTTT.

The chain recombines TRBV7-9 with TRBJ2-3, with TRBD1 as a possible D gene (5 bases). V shed 1 base and J shed 4 bases, with 6 bases lying between them. From germline, CDR1 is SEHNR and CDR2 FQNEAQ (reference sequence). The CDR3 contains 13 residues. The CDR3 reads CASSLGGPDTQYF. The CDR3, as DNA: TGTGCCAGCAGCTTAGGGGGCCCAGATACGCAGTATTTT.

This clone showed up just a few times. The CDR3 nucleotides read TGTGCCAGCAGTTACCACAGGGGGCGTAGGAACACTGAAGCTTTCTTT. Residues: CASSYHRGRRNTEAFF. This chain joins TRBV6-6 and TRBJ1-1; 9 positions match TRBD1. Germline V gene lookup returns CDR1 MNHNY and CDR2 SVGAGI (reference sequence). This CDR3 is built from 16 residues. V lost 2 bases, J lost 1 base, and 5 bases stayed unmatched.

The chain couples TRBV7-2 to TRBJ1-2, with 9 bases identical to TRBD1. The CDR3 has 13 amino acids. Trimming at V came to 5 bases and at J to 8 bases, leaving 6 bases not matched to a gene. Germline V gives CDR1 SGHTA, CDR2 FQGNSA. The CDR3 DNA reads as TGTGCCAGCAGCGTGAACAGGGGGCACGGCTACACCTTC. It yields the protein CASSVNRGHGYTF. The entire variable domain, with the rest obtained from reference TRBV7-2 and TRBJ1-2, is as follows: GAGVSQSPSNKVTEKGKDVELRCDPISGHTALYWYRQSLGQGLEFLIYFQGNSAPDKSGLPSDRFSAERTGGSVSTLTIQRTQQEDSAVYLCASSVNRGHGYTFGSGTRLTVV.

The chain is built from TRBV7-9 and TRBJ2-5; TRBD1 is a possible D gene (6 bases). This CDR3 contains 14 residues. V was shortened by 3 bases and J by 2 bases, with 10 bases between the two germline ends. Germline V gene sequence: CDR1 SEHNR, CDR2 FQNEAQ (reference sequence). DNA for the CDR3: TGTGCCAGCAGCTTTCAGGGGATTCAAGAGACCCAGTACTTC. Translated: CASSFQGIQETQYF.

In this sample, this clone turned up once. In DNA form, the CDR3 reads TGTGCCAGCAGCTCCGGGACTAGAGAGACCCAGTACTTC. It is translated as CASSSGTRETQYF. V gene TRBV6-6 combines with J gene TRBJ2-5; 8 nucleotides align to TRBD2. The J segment lost 4 bases and the V segment lost 6 bases, leaving 4 bases of the junction unmatched. The germline CDR1 and CDR2 sequences are MNHNY and SVGAGI (reference sequence). The CDR3 runs 13 residues.

The rearrangement uses TRBV19 and TRBJ2-1; a possible D gene is TRBD2 (5 bases). The CDR3 is 15 amino acids. The germline V and J ends were trimmed by 4 bases and 3 bases, with 13 bases remaining between them. The germline CDR1 and CDR2 sequences are LNHDA and SQIVND (reference sequence). DNA of the CDR3: TGTGCCAGTAGTAAAGGACTGGGCGGCTACAATGAGCAGTTCTTC. This sequence encodes CASSKGLGGYNEQFF.

The CDR3: CSASPRGFNEKLFF. The CDR3 DNA reads TGCAGTGCTAGTCCCAGGGGCTTTAATGAAAAACTGTTTTTT. V is TRBV20-1 and J is TRBJ1-4; a possible D gene is TRBD1 (6 bases). The CDR3 is made up of 14 amino acids. CDR1 and CDR2 (germline): DFQATT, SNEGSKA (reference sequence). Trimming stripped 3 bases from V and 4 bases from J, with 12 bases between.

This chain joins TRBV27 and TRBJ2-5; 8 positions agree with TRBD1. The CDR3 is 14 residues long. After removal of 9 bases from V and 2 bases from J, the junction contained 8 bases not matched to a gene. Germline V gene data show CDR1 as MNHEY and CDR2 as SMNVEV (reference sequence). CDR3 coding DNA: TGTGCCAGTTACTCAGGGGGCTCGCAAGAGACCCAGTACTTC. Its translation is CASYSGGSQETQYF.

This sequence joins TRBV5-1 and TRBJ2-5; D possibly corresponds to TRBD2 (6 bases). In germline, CDR1 is SGHRS, CDR2 YFSETQ. The CDR3 consists of 14 residues. Trimming cost V 8 bases and J 1 base, with 15 bases left between them. CDR3 loop: CASTRDSSQETQYF. CDR3 bases: TGCGCCAGTACGCGGGACTCAAGCCAAGAGACCCAGTACTTC.

CDR3 in DNA: TGTGCCAGCAGCCACCGCGTCTTGAACACTGAAGCTTTCTTT. Residues: CASSHRVLNTEAFF. The rearrangement uses TRBV4-2 and TRBJ1-1; no firm D call. From germline, CDR1 is LGHNA and CDR2 YNFKEQ. CDR3 length: 14 amino acids. V dropped 3 bases and J dropped 0 bases, with 8 bases sitting between them.

This clone was recorded only once. V and J are TRBV7-2 and TRBJ2-5; 8 positions agree with TRBD1. Unmatched junction bases numbered 10, after V lost 5 bases and J lost 5 bases. CDR3 length: 15 amino acids. Germline V gene data show CDR1 as SGHTA and CDR2 as FQGNSA. In DNA, the CDR3 is TGTGCCAGCAGCCTCAGGACAGGGAGGCAGGAGACCCAGTACTTC. Its protein is CASSLRTGRQETQYF.

The chain couples TRBV4-2 to TRBJ2-1; 8 bases are shared with TRBD2. The CDR3 spans 16 residues. With 4 bases clipped from V and 4 bases from J, the junction kept 9 bases outside the gene matches. In germline, CDR1 is LGHNA, CDR2 YNFKEQ. CDR3 loop: CASSPGGILMYNEQFF. CDR3 DNA sequence: TGTGCCAGCAGCCCGGGGGGGATTCTTATGTACAATGAGCAGTTCTTC.

This sequence joins TRBV6-2 or TRBV6-3 and TRBJ2-5, with TRBD2 matching 10 bases. The CDR3 runs 17 residues. Per the germline V gene, CDR1 is MNHEY and CDR2 is SVGEGT. Unmatched junction bases numbered 7, after V lost 2 bases and J lost 1 base. Here the CDR3 reads CASSYGKLAGAQETQYF. The CDR3 coding sequence is TGTGCCAGCAGTTACGGGAAGCTAGCGGGGGCCCAAGAGACCCAGTACTTC.

The table lists this clone with a count of one. The chain uses TRBV29-1 and TRBJ1-2, with D tentatively TRBD1 (6 bases). The CDR3 is 16 residues long. V gave up 5 bases and J gave up 6 bases, with 25 bases separating them. The V gene's germline CDR1 is SQVTM and CDR2 ANQGSEA. CDR3 in amino acids: CSVLPTGSPLGNGYTF. The CDR3 nucleotides are TGCAGCGTTCTCCCGACAGGAAGCCCGCTTGGGAATGGCTACACCTTC. The variable domain in full, completed from reference TRBV29-1 and TRBJ1-2, reads SAVISQKPSRDICQRGTSLTIQCQVDSQVTMMFWYRQQPGQSLTLIATANQGSEATYESGFVIDKFPISRPNLTFSTLTVSNMSPEDSSIYLCSVLPTGSPLGNGYTFGSGTRLTVV.

This chain joins TRBV7-9 and TRBJ2-7; 10 nucleotides match TRBD2. Per the germline V gene, CDR1 is SEHNR and CDR2 is FQNEAQ (reference sequence). V gave up 0 bases and J gave up 3 bases; unmatched junction bases: 8. The CDR3 spans 17 residues. CDR3 nucleotides: TGTGCCAGCAGCTTAGCGGTTAGCGGGGGGCCAAACTACGAGCAGTACTTC. This sequence encodes CASSLAVSGGPNYEQYF.

V usage is TRBV2 and J usage is TRBJ1-6; perhaps TRBD1 as D (6 bases). This CDR3 is 12 amino acids long. The V end was cut by 6 bases, the J end by 19 bases, with 19 bases between. From germline, CDR1 is SNHLY and CDR2 FYNNEI. The chain's CDR3 is CASRKGQSPFHF. CDR3 bases: TGTGCCAGCAGGAAAGGACAGTCGCCCTTTCACTTT.

The rearrangement uses TRBV30 and TRBJ2-7, with D unclear. The V and J ends lost 5 bases and 1 base respectively, with 21 bases between them. Germline assignment: CDR1 GTSNPN and CDR2 SVGIG (reference sequence). The CDR3 is made up of 16 amino acids. CDR3 loop: CAWGNPTTRESYEQYF. The CDR3 DNA follows: TGTGCCTGGGGCAACCCAACGACACGCGAATCCTACGAGCAGTACTTC.

J is TRBJ1-2 and V is TRBV5-4; 12 bases agree with TRBD1. With 4 bases clipped from V and 4 bases from J, the junction kept 2 bases outside the gene matches. Germline values: CDR1 SGHNT, CDR2 YYREEE (reference sequence). The CDR3 length is 14 residues. The DNA for the CDR3 is TGTGCCAGCAGCGGGACAGGGGGCTCCTATGGCTACACCTTC. It codes for CASSGTGGSYGYTF.

There are a few counts of this clone. V is TRBV7-9 and J is TRBJ1-2, with D maybe TRBD1 (5 bases). Looked up from germline, CDR1 is SEHNR and CDR2 is FQNEAQ (reference sequence). Trimming stripped 5 bases from V and 7 bases from J, with 20 bases between. This CDR3 has 15 amino acids. CDR3 sequence: CASSRGDFPSGGYTF. The CDR3, as DNA: TGTGCCAGCAGCCGGGGGGACTTCCCTTCGGGTGGCTACACCTTC.

This rearrangement joins TRBV12-5 to TRBJ2-1; no reliable D call. The CDR3 is made up of 17 amino acids. The V end was cut by 2 bases, the J end by 0 bases, with 14 bases between. Germline V gene lookup returns CDR1 LGHNT and CDR2 FRNRAP. CDR3 residues: CASGLSPVSSSYNEQFF. CDR3 nucleotides: TGTGCTAGTGGTTTGTCGCCGGTGTCGAGCTCCTACAATGAGCAGTTCTTC.